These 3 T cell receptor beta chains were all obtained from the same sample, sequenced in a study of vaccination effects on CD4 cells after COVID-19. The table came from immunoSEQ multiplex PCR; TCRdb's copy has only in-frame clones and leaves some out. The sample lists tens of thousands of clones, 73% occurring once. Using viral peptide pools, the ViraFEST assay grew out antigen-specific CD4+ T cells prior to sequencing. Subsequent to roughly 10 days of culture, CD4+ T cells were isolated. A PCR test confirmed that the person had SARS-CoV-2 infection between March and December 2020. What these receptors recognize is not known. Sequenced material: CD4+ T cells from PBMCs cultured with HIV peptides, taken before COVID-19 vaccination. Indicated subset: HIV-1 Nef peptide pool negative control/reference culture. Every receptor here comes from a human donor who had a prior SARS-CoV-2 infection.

Here the CDR3 reads CASKIAGENYEQYF. The CDR3 bases are TGTGCCAGCAAAATAGCGGGAGAAAACTACGAGCAGTACTTC. V and J are TRBV2 and TRBJ2-7, with TRBD2 matching 9 bases. Germline values: CDR1 SNHLY, CDR2 FYNNEI. The CDR3 is made up of 14 amino acids. V gave up 7 bases and J gave up 3 bases; unmatched junction bases: 7.

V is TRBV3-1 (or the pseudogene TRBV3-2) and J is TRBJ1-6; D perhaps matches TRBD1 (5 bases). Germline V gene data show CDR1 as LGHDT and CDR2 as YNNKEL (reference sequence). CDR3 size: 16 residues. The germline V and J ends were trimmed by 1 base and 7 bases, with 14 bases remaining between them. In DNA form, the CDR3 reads TGTGCCAGCAGCCAAGGGGTCGACAGCTTAAATTCACCCCTCCACTTT. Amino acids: CASSQGVDSLNSPLHF.

CDR3 in DNA: TGTGCCAGCAGCCAACGGACAGCCTCCCGCTATGGCTACACCTTC. This encodes CASSQRTASRYGYTF. The genes are TRBV5-4 and TRBJ1-2, with D possibly matching TRBD1 (6 bases). V was clipped by 4 bases and J by 4 bases, with 17 bases between them. CDR1 SGHNT and CDR2 YYREEE come from the germline V gene (reference sequence). This CDR3 contains 15 residues. The whole variable domain, filled in from reference TRBV5-4 and TRBJ1-2, reads ETGVTQSPTHLIKTRGQQVTLRCSSQSGHNTVSWYQQALGQGPQFIFQYYREEENGRGNFPPRFSGLQFPNYSSELNVNALELDDSALYLCASSQRTASRYGYTFGSGTRLTVV.